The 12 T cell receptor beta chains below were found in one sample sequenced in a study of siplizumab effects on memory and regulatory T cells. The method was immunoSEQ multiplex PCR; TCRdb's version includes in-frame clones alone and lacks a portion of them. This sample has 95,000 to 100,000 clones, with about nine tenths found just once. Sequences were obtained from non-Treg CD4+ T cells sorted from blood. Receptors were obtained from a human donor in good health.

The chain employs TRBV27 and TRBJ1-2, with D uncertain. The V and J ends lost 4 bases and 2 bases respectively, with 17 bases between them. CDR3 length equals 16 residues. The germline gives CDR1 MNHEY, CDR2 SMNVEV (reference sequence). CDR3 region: CASSYGPSDRNYGYTF. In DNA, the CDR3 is TGTGCCAGCAGTTATGGTCCCTCCGACCGAAACTATGGCTACACCTTC.

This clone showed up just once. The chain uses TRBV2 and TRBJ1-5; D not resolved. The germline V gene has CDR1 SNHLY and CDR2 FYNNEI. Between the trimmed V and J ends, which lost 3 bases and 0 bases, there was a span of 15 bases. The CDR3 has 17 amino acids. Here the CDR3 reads CASSESRNSPSNQPQHF. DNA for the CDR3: TGTGCCAGCAGTGAGTCTAGAAACAGTCCTAGCAATCAGCCCCAGCATTTT.

CDR3 nucleotides: TGTGCCAGCAATCCAGGGAATCAGCCCCAGCATTTT. It specifies CASNPGNQPQHF. The J gene is TRBJ1-5, the V gene TRBV28; D possibly corresponds to TRBD1 (5 bases). The V end lost 7 bases, the J end lost 4 bases, and 8 bases lay between the germline ends. The CDR3 has 12 amino acids. The germline V gene encodes CDR1 MDHEN and CDR2 SYDVKM.

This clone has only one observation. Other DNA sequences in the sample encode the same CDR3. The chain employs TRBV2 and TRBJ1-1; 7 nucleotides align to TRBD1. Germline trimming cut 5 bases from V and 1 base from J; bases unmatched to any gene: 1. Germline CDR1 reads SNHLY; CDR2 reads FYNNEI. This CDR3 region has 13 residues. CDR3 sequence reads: CASSRQGNTEAFF. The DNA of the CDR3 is TGTGCCAGCAGTAGACAGGGGAACACTGAAGCTTTCTTT.

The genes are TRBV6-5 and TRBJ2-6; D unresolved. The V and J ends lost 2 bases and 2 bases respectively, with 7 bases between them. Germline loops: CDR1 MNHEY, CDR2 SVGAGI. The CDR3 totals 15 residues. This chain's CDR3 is CASSYTVTGANVLTF. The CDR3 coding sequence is TGTGCCAGCAGTTACACGGTGACTGGGGCCAACGTCCTGACTTTC.

In DNA, the CDR3 is TGTGCCAGCAGTTTATCGTCTAGGGGCGGCGGAACAGATACGCAGTATTTT. This translates into CASSLSSRGGGTDTQYF. The chain uses TRBV27 and TRBJ2-3; tentatively, D is TRBD1 (5 bases). Trimming pared 0 bases from V and 3 bases from J, leaving 16 bases between. The CDR3 extends over 17 amino acids. The germline V gene encodes CDR1 MNHEY and CDR2 SMNVEV (reference sequence).

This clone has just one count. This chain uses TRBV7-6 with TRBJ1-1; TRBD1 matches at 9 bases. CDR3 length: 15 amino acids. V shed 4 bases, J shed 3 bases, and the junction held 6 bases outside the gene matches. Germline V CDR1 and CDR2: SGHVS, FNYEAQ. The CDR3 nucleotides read TGTGCCAGCAGCTCCTTGCGGGACAGGGACACTGAAGCTTTCTTT. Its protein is CASSSLRDRDTEAFF.

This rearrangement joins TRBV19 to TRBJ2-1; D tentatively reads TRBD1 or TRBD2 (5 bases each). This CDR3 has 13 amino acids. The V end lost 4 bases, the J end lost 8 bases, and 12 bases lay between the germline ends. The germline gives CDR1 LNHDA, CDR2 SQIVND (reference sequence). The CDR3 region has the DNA TGTGCCAGTAGTACCATTCGGGGCTATGAGCAGTTCTTC. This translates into CASSTIRGYEQFF.

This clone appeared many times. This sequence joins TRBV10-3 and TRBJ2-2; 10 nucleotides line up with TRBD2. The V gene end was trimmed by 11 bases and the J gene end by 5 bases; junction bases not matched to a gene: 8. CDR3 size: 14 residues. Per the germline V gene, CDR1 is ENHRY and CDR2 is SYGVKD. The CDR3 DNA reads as TGTGCCGCTCTCAGAGCGGGAGGGACCGGGGAGCTGTTTTTT. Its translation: CAALRAGGTGELFF.

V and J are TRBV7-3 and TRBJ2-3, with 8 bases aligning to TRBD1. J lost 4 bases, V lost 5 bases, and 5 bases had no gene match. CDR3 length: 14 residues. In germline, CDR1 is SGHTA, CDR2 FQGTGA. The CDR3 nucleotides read TGTGCCAGCAGCCGACAGGGGTGGTCAGATACGCAGTATTTT. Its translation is CASSRQGWSDTQYF. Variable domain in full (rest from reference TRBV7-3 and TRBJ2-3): GAGVSQTPSNKVTEKGKYVELRCDPISGHTALYWYRQSLGQGPEFLIYFQGTGAADDSGLPNDRFFAVRPEGSVSTLKIQRTERGDSAVYLCASSRQGWSDTQYFGPGTRLTVL.

CDR3 coding DNA: TGTGCCTGGAGTGCCTTACAGGGGGCCTACCAAGAGACCCAGTACTTC. Translating gives CAWSALQGAYQETQYF. J is TRBJ2-5 and V is TRBV30, with 9 positions matching TRBD1. J was trimmed by 0 bases and V by 1 base; bases with no gene match: 6. The germline V gene has CDR1 GTSNPN and CDR2 SVGIG (reference sequence). CDR3 size: 16 residues. Full variable domain (rest looked up from reference TRBV30 and TRBJ2-5): SQTIHQWPATLVQPVGSPLSLECTVEGTSNPNLYWYRQAAGRGLQLLFYSVGIGQISSEVPQNLSASRPQDRQFILSSKKLLLSDSGFYLCAWSALQGAYQETQYFGPGTRLLVL.

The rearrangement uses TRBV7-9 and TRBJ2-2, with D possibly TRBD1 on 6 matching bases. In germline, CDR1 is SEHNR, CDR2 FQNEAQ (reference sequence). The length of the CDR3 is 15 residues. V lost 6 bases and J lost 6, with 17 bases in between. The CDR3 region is CASRLGQPGPGELFF. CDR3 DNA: TGTGCCAGCAGACTCGGACAGCCAGGTCCCGGGGAGCTGTTTTTT.